The 9 T cell receptor beta chains in this list originate from one sample, sequenced in a study of vaccination and CD4 T cells after COVID-19. Treatment indicated: 10-day PBMC culture with coronavirus spike peptide pools or control peptides (ViraFEST assay). Once obtained from cultured CD4+ T cells, the DNA was sequenced using the Oncomine TCR Beta short-read assay. In TCRdb, the PCR reads were re-called with MiXCR into one record per CDR3 protein. The sample includes roughly 15,000 distinct CDR3 sequences, about 60% of them seen just once. These receptors have no identified antigens. Input material: CD4+ T cells from blood, cultured in vitro. The source is a human donor who had recovered from COVID-19.

The chain joins TRBV2 to TRBJ2-5; D perhaps matches TRBD2 (6 bases). V gave up 3 bases and J gave up 8 bases, with 10 bases separating them. The CDR3 runs 12 residues. Germline assignment: CDR1 SNHLY and CDR2 FYNNEI. The CDR3 loop is CASSDVGRTQYF. The CDR3 bases are TGTGCCAGCAGTGATGTCGGGAGAACCCAGTACTTC.

The V call is TRBV28, the J call TRBJ1-2; TRBD1 is a possible D gene (5 bases). Trimming shortened V by 5 bases and J by 8 bases, and 18 bases separated the two germline ends. The V gene's germline CDR1 is MDHEN and CDR2 SYDVKM. The CDR3 extends over 14 amino acids. CDR3 bases: TGTGCCAGCAGTCTATTTTGGGACCCGGGGGGCTACACCTTC. Translated: CASSLFWDPGGYTF.

The gene calls are TRBV20-1 and TRBJ1-4; tentatively, D is TRBD1 (6 bases). The V and J ends lost 7 bases and 4 bases respectively, with 22 bases between them. Germline V lookup: CDR1 DFQATT, CDR2 SNEGSKA (reference sequence). The CDR3 runs 16 residues. CDR3: CSGVGGGRRNNEKLFF. CDR3 DNA sequence: TGCAGTGGGGTTGGGGGCGGACGGCGGAATAATGAAAAACTGTTTTTT.

The chain is built from TRBV30 and TRBJ2-6, with no clear D. Deletions cut 3 bases from V and 0 bases from J, with 3 bases between. Germline CDR1 and CDR2: GTSNPN and SVGIG (reference sequence). CDR3 length equals 13 residues. Here the CDR3 reads CAWSGSGANVLTF. In nucleotides, the CDR3 is TGTGCCTGGAGCGGCTCTGGGGCCAACGTCCTGACTTTC.

This clonotype was seen once. The chain links TRBV12-3 or TRBV12-4 to TRBJ2-7; TRBD2 matches 9 bases. Germline trimming cut 2 bases from V and 5 bases from J; bases unmatched to any gene: 7. This CDR3 has 15 residues. The CDR3 here is CASSLLAGLADEQYF. CDR3 nucleotide sequence: TGTGCCAGCAGTTTACTAGCGGGATTAGCGGACGAGCAGTACTTC.

The rearrangement joins TRBV20-1 to TRBJ1-6; D perhaps matches TRBD1 (6 bases). V lost 0 bases and J 11 bases, leaving 17 bases between the germline ends. Germline assignment: CDR1 DFQATT and CDR2 SNEGSKA (reference sequence). The CDR3 has 15 amino acids. The CDR3 nucleotides read TGCAGTGCTAGAGATCCACAGGGCCCCTCTGCACCCCTCCACTTT. This codes for CSARDPQGPSAPLHF.

This clonotype was seen more than once but under ten times. This sequence joins TRBV20-1 and TRBJ1-5, with a possible D match to TRBD1 (5 bases). CDR1 and CDR2 from the germline V gene are DFQATT and SNEGSKA (reference sequence). Trimming shortened V by 6 bases and J by 2 bases, and 8 bases separated the two germline ends. The CDR3 is 12 amino acids. As DNA, the CDR3 is TGCAGTGCCGGCAGGGGCAATCAGCCCCAGCATTTT. It is translated as CSAGRGNQPQHF.

This clonotype was observed a few times. The J gene is TRBJ2-5, the V gene TRBV20-1; perhaps TRBD2 as D (6 bases). Germline CDR1 is DFQATT and CDR2 is SNEGSKA (reference sequence). The CDR3 covers 12 residues. As DNA, the CDR3 is TGCAGCGGGACGGAGGGGAGGGAGACCCAGTACTTC. Encoded protein: CSGTEGRETQYF.

The gene calls are TRBV11-2 and TRBJ1-1; D might be TRBD1 (5 bases). Per germline, CDR1 SGHAT and CDR2 FQNNGV. Trimming stripped 5 bases from V and 3 bases from J, with 19 bases between. This CDR3 has 16 amino acids. In nucleotides, the CDR3 is TGTGCCAGCAGCATTAACTACGATCGGGACCACACTGAAGCTTTCTTT. Translating gives CASSINYDRDHTEAFF.